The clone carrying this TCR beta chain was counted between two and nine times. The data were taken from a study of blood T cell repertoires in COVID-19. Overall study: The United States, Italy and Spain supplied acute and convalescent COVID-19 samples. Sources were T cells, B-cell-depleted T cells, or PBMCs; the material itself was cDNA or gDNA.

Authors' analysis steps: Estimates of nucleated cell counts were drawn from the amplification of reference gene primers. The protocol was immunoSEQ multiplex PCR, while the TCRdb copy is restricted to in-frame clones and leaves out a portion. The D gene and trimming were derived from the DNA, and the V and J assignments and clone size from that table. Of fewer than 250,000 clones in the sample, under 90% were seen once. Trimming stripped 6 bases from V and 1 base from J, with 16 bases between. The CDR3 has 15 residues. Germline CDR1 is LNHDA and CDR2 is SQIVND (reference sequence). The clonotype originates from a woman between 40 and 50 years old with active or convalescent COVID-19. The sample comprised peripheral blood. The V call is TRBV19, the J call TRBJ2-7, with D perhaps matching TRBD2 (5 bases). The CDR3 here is CASSPPGVGSYEQYF. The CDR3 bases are TGTGCCAGTAGCCCGCCCGGGGTAGGATCCTACGAGCAGTACTTC.